The 11 T cell receptor beta chains listed next were all sequenced from one sample in a study of tissue T cells after allogeneic stem cell transplantation. The time point: mouse harvest day 7 after allogeneic transplant. Each mouse received 10^7 T-cell-depleted marrow cells plus 10^6 splenic CD5+ T cells by tail vein. Clones were sequenced by immunoSEQ multiplex PCR, and TCRdb holds only the in-frame ones, with some missing. The data hold approximately 7,900 clones, with around 40% observed a single time. The specimen sequenced was skin. These receptors were taken from a female BALB/c mouse given C57BL/6 T cells with graft-versus-host disease after an allogeneic hematopoietic cell transplant.

Details on this clone: Germline and genes here are mouse. The CDR3 goes on 1 residue after the read ends, and that part is filled in from the germline J gene. Other DNA variants within this sample encode the same CDR3. This sequence joins TRBV13-2 and TRBJ2-5, with 9 bases identical to TRBD1. The CDR3 is made up of 14 amino acids. V dropped 5 bases and J dropped 0; count of bases not matched to a gene: 1. Germline assignment: CDR1 NNHNN and CDR2 SYGAGS (reference sequence). This chain's CDR3 is CASGDRGNQDTQYF. Incomplete CDR3 DNA: TGTGCCAGCGGCGACAGGGGGAACCAAGACACCCAGTAC.

This clone was counted once. These gene names are mouse names. The read ends 1 residue early relative to the CDR3; the germline J gene fills the gap. This chain uses TRBV26 with TRBJ2-5; D is possibly TRBD1 (5 bases). With 2 bases removed from V and 3 bases from J, the gap between germline ends came to 6 bases. In germline, CDR1 is KGHPV, CDR2 FQNQEV (reference sequence). This CDR3 contains 13 residues. CDR3 in amino acids: CASSLGQQDTQYF. CDR3 DNA (partial): TGTGCCAGCAGTCTGGGACAACAAGACACCCAGTAC.

This clone came up a few times. All gene names here are mouse names. The read finishes 1 residue shy of the CDR3 end, and the germline J gene is used to complete it. J is TRBJ2-7 and V is TRBV12-2; perhaps TRBD1 as D (5 bases). Germline CDR1 SGHLS, CDR2 HYDKME. This CDR3 has 11 amino acids. Trimming removed 2 bases from V and 4 bases from J, with 5 bases in between. The CDR3 DNA, read in part, is TGTGCCAGCTCTCAGGGGTATGAACAGTAC. Its protein is CASSQGYEQY. The whole CDR3 protein is CASSQGYEQYF.

A remark on this clone: The genes are named according to mouse. The read comes to an end 1 residue before the CDR3 does, leaving the germline J gene to fill in the end. The genes are TRBV13-1 and TRBJ2-3, with 10 positions matching TRBD1. Germline V gene lookup returns CDR1 NSHNY and CDR2 SYGAGN. The CDR3 covers 15 residues. V lost 2 bases to trimming and J lost 4 bases; unmatched junction nucleotides: 4. The DNA read from the CDR3 is TGTGCCAGCAGTGAGGGGGACAGGGGTTCAGAAACGCTGTAT. This gives the protein CASSEGDRGSETLY. Given in full, the CDR3 is CASSEGDRGSETLYF.

Concerning this clone: Gene labels here are mouse ones. The read comes to an end 1 residue before the CDR3 does, leaving the germline J gene to fill in the end. The chain has TRBV26 and TRBJ1-1; the D gene is possibly TRBD1 (6 bases). Germline V gives CDR1 KGHPV, CDR2 FQNQEV (reference sequence). The CDR3 is 14 residues long. V lost 4 bases to trimming and J lost 0 bases, with 9 bases between them. CDR3 sequence: CASSPGTSNTEVFF. Partial CDR3 DNA: TGTGCCAGCAGTCCCGGGACATCAAACACAGAAGTCTTC.

About this clone itself: Gene names follow the mouse nomenclature. The sequenced part of the CDR3 DNA is TGTGCCAGCAGTCGACAGGGTCCAAACACAGAAGTCTTC. This sequence encodes CASSRQGPNTEVF. In full, the CDR3 reads CASSRQGPNTEVFF. This chain connects TRBV26 to TRBJ1-1; 7 bases match TRBD1. The read stops 1 residue short of the end of the CDR3; the missing end is completed from the germline J gene. Germline V gene lookup returns CDR1 KGHPV and CDR2 FQNQEV (reference sequence). With V trimmed by 4 bases and J by 0 bases, 2 bases remained unmatched. The CDR3 runs to 14 residues.

On this clone itself: Any gene name here is a mouse gene name. The CDR3 extends 1 residue past the end of the read, so its final part is completed from the germline J gene. The chain employs TRBV3 and TRBJ1-4; D gene uncertain. Per germline, CDR1 SNHLY and CDR2 FYNGKV (reference sequence). The CDR3 has 16 amino acids. The germline V and J ends were trimmed by 3 bases and 0 bases, with 11 bases remaining between them. The CDR3 loop reads CASSFSRGISNERLFF. CDR3 DNA, as far as it was read: TGTGCCAGCAGCTTTAGTCGGGGAATTTCCAACGAAAGATTATTT. The full variable domain, completed using reference TRBV3 and TRBJ1-4, is GPKVLQIPSHQIIDMGQMVTLNCDPVSNHLYFYWYKQILGQQMEFLVNFYNGKVMEKSKLFKDQFSVERPDGSYFTLKIQPTALEDSAVYFCASSFSRGISNERLFFGHGTKLSVL.

This clone occurred a few times. Mouse gene names and germline throughout. The CDR3 end is not reached by the read, which stops 1 residue before it; the germline J gene fills it in. The V call is TRBV15, the J call TRBJ2-5; possibly TRBD1 or TRBD2 for D (5 bases each). The germline V gene has CDR1 SGHND and CDR2 FRSKSL. Deletions cut 2 bases from V and 1 base from J, with 10 bases between. The CDR3 totals 15 residues. Partial CDR3 DNA: TGTGCCAGCAGTTTAAGGGGACGGGACCAAGACACCCAGTAC. It specifies CASSLRGRDQDTQY. The complete CDR3 sequence is CASSLRGRDQDTQYF.

Regarding this clone: The gene symbols are mouse symbols. Read coverage stops 1 residue before the CDR3 terminus; the germline J gene supplies the remainder. The chain combines TRBV23 with TRBJ2-5; the D segment call TRBD2 is taken from the table without a DNA check. The CDR3 covers 17 residues. CDR1 and CDR2 from the germline V gene are KGHTA and FQNQQP. The sequenced part of the CDR3 DNA is TGCTCCAGCAGTCATTCAGGACTGGGGGGGTACCAAGACACCCAGTAC. Amino acids: CSSSHSGLGGYQDTQY. The CDR3 in full is CSSSHSGLGGYQDTQYF.

Remarks on this clone: Genes here carry mouse names. Read coverage stops 1 residue before the CDR3 terminus; the germline J gene supplies the remainder. V is TRBV12-2 and J is TRBJ1-1; 8 nucleotides agree with TRBD1. In germline, CDR1 is SGHLS, CDR2 HYDKME. V shed 3 bases, J shed 1 base, and the junction held 3 bases outside the gene matches. The CDR3 length is 14 residues. The CDR3 region is CASSSGTGNTEVFF. Partial CDR3 DNA: TGTGCCAGCTCTTCCGGGACAGGGAACACAGAAGTCTTC.

Concerning this clone itself: Gene names follow the mouse nomenclature. Read data end 1 residue before the CDR3 end; the end is taken from the germline J gene. The J gene is TRBJ2-5, the V gene TRBV3; no definite D call. The V gene lost 2 bases and the J gene lost 5 bases, with 11 bases spanning the gap. The CDR3 is made up of 14 amino acids. CDR1 is SNHLY and CDR2 is FYNGKV in the germline V gene (reference sequence). The part of the CDR3 DNA that was read is TGTGCCAGCAGCTTAAGAGGACCCCGAGACACCCAGTAC. This encodes CASSLRGPRDTQY. The entire CDR3 protein reads CASSLRGPRDTQYF.